This T cell receptor (delta chain) was documented in a study of gamma-delta chains in newborns, infants, children. TCRdb re-called the reads through CATT. The sample gives several thousand delta-chain clones, approximately 3.5% of which show up once; approximately 8% is in the top ten. Germline CDR1 is GEAIGNYY and CDR2 is EKD. The CDR3 spans 16 residues. As for this clone: A far larger clone is only one base removed, so a read error is likely. At the DNA level, this CDR3 is encoded by other sequences in the same sample as well.

Specimen: blood. The receptor was isolated from a child who was a newborn, infant or young child, either healthy, febrile or measles-vaccinated (not recorded which). V and J are TRDV2 and TRDJ2; 10 nucleotides align to TRDD3. DNA for the CDR3: TGTGCCTGTGACACCGTACTGGGGGATTTGACGGCACAACTCTTCTTT. This gives the protein CACDTVLGDLTAQLFF.